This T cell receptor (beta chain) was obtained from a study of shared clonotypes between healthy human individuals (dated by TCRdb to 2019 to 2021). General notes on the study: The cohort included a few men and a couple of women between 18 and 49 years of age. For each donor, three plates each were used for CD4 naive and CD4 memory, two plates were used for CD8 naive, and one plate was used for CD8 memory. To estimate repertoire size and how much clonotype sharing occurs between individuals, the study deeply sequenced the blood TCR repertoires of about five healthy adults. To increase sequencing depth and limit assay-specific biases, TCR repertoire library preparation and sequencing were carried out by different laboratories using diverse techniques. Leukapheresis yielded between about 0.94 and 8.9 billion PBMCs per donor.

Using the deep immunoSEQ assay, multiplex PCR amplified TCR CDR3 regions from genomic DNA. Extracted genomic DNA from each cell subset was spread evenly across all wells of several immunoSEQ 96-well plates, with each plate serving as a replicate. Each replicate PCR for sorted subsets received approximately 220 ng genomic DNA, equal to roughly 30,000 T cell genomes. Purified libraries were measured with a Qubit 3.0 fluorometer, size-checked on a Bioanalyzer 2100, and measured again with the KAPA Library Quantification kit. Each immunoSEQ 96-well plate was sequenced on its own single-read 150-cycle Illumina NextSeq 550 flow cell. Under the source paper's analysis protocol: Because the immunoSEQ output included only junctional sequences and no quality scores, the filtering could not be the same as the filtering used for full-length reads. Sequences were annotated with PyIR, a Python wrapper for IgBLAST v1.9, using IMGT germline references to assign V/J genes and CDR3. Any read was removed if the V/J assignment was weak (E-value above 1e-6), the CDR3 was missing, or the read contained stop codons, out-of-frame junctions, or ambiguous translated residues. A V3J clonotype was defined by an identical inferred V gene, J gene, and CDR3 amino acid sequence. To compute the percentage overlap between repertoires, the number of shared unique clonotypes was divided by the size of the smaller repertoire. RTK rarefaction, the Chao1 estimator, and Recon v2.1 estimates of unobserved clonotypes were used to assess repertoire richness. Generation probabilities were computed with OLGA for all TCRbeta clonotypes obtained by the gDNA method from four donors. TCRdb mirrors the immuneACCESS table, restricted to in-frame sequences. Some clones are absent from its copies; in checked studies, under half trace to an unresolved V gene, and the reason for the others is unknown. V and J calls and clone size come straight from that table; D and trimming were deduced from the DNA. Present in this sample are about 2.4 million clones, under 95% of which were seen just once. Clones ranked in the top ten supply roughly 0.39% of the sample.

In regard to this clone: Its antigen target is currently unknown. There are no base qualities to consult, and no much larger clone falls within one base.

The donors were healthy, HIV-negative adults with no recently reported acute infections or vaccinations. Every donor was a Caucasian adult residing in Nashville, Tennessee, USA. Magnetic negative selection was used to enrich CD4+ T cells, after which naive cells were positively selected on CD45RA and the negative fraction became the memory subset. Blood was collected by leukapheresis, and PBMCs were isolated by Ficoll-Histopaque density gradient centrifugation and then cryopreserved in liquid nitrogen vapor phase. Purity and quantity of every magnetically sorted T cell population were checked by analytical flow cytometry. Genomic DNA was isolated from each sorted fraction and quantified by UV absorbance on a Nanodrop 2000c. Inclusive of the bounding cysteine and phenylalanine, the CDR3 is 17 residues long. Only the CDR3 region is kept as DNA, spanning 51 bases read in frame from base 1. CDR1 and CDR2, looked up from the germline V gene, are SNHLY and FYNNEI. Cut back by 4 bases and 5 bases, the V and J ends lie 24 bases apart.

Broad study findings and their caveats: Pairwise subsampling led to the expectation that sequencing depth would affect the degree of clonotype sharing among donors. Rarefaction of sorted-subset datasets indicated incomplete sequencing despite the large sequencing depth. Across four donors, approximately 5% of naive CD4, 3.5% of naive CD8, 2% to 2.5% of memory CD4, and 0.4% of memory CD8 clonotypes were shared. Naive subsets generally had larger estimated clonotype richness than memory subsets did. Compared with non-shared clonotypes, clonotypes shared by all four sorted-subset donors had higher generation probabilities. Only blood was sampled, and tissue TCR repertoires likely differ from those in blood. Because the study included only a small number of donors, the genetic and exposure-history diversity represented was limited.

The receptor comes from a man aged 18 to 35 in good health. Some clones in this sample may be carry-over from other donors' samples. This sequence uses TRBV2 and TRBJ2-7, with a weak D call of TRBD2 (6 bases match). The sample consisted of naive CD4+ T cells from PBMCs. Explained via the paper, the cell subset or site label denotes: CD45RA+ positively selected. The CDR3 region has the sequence CASSGWGSGGKGHEQYF. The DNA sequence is TGTGCCAGCAGTGGCTGGGGGTCTGGGGGGAAGGGCCACGAGCAGTACTTC.